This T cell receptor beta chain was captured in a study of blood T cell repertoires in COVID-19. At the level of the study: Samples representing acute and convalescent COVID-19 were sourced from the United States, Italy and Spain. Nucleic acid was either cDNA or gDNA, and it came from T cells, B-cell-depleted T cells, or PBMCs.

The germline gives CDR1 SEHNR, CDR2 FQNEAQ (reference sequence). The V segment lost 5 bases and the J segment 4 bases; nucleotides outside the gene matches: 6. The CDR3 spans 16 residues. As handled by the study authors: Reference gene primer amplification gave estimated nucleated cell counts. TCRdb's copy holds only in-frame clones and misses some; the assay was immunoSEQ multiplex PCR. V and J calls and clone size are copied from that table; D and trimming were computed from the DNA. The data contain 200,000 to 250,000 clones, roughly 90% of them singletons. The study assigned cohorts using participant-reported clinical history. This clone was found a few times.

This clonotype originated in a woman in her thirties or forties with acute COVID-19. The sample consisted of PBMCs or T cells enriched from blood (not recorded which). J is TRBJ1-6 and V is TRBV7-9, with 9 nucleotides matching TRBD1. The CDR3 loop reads CASSLGTGFYNSPLHF. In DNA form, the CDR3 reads TGTGCCAGCAGCCTAGGGACAGGGTTTTATAATTCACCCCTCCACTTT.